A selection of T cell receptor beta chains follows, all from one sample in a study of lymphopenia after photon versus proton radiotherapy. Generated by immunoSEQ multiplex PCR, the TCRdb table keeps only in-frame clones and is missing some. The sample records tens of thousands of clones, 70% to 85% being singletons. The sample in question was peripheral blood, obtained from a patient treated with proton-based radiotherapy. These receptors were taken from a man aged 55 to 70 with pancreatic cancer. CDR3s include the opening cysteine and the closing phenylalanine or tryptophan. A D gene is named only where the DNA matches it firmly. Clone size is shown for a subset of rows, as once, few, many or a class of expanded clone.

abundance,v_gene,d_gene,j_gene,CDR3nt,CDR3aa
-,TRBV4-3,-,TRBJ1-2,TGCGCCAGCAGCCACACTAAGAGAGGCGGCGGGGATGGCTACACCTTC,CASSHTKRGGGDGYTF
-,TRBV5-4,-,TRBJ2-1,TGTGCCAGCAGCCGGAAAAGGACAAATGAGCAGTTCTTC,CASSRKRTNEQFF
-,TRBV6-5,TRBD1,TRBJ1-1,TGTGCCAGCAGTTACTCGACAGGGCGTAGGAACACTGAAGCTTTCTTT,CASSYSTGRRNTEAFF
-,TRBV7-2,-,TRBJ2-3,TGTGCCAGCAGCTTTACCCAGACAGGAACGGATACGCAGTATTTT,CASSFTQTGTDTQYF
-,TRBV9,-,TRBJ2-1,TGTGCCAGCAGCGTTAGACTAGGCCGTGGGGATGAGCAGTTCTTC,CASSVRLGRGDEQFF
-,TRBV7-3,-,TRBJ2-3,TGTGCCAGCAGCCACGGGGCCACAGATACGCAGTATTTT,CASSHGATDTQYF
-,TRBV15,TRBD2,TRBJ2-7,TGTGCCACCAGCAGAGCGGGAGCGTGGACTAGCGACTACGAGCAGTACTTC,CATSRAGAWTSDYEQYF
-,TRBV7-8,-,TRBJ2-3,TGTGCCAGCAGCTTAGCCGGGACGGTAGATACGCAGTATTTT,CASSLAGTVDTQYF
-,TRBV10-2,-,TRBJ2-3,TGCGCCACCCGCCCAGGACAAACAGATACGCAGTATTTT,CATRPGQTDTQYF
few,TRBV6-5,-,TRBJ2-7,TGTGCCAGCAGTGCCCGGGCGGGCAGCTCCTACGAGCAGTACTTC,CASSARAGSSYEQYF
-,TRBV19,TRBD1,TRBJ1-1,TGTGCCAGCCGGTTTCGCCCGACAGGGGTGGACACTGAAGCTTTCTTT,CASRFRPTGVDTEAFF
-,TRBV27,-,TRBJ2-7,TGTGCCAGCAGTTCCCGCTCCTACGAGCAGTACTTC,CASSSRSYEQYF
-,TRBV9,-,TRBJ2-3,TGTGCCAGCAGCCCCCACAGCACAGATACGCAGTATTTT,CASSPHSTDTQYF
-,TRBV27,-,TRBJ1-4,TGTGCCAGCAGTTTGATCGGGTCTAATGAAAAACTGTTTTTT,CASSLIGSNEKLFF
-,TRBV13,-,TRBJ1-4,TGTGCCAGCACCAAACAGGGAAGGCGTGAAAAACTGTTTTTT,CASTKQGRREKLFF
-,TRBV6-4,TRBD1,TRBJ1-1,TGTGCCAGCAGAGCGACAGGGAACGTAATGAACACTGAAGCTTTCTTT,CASRATGNVMNTEAFF
-,TRBV28,-,TRBJ1-5,TGTGCCAGCGCGATGGGCAATCAGCCCCAGCATTTT,CASAMGNQPQHF
-,TRBV6-1,-,TRBJ2-7,TGTGCCAGCAGTGAAGCGCGGGCCTTCGGGGAGCAGTACTTC,CASSEARAFGEQYF
-,TRBV7-2,-,TRBJ2-2,TGTGCCAGCAGCTCTTCGGGACTTAACACCGGGGAGCTGTTTTTT,CASSSSGLNTGELFF
once,TRBV18,-,TRBJ2-1,TGTGCCAGCTCTCACGGGAACGGCCAGGAGTTCTTC,CASSHGNGQEFF
once,TRBV28,TRBD2,TRBJ2-7,TGTGCCAGCGGGAGCGGGACCCCTGCCCCGTACTTC,CASGSGTPAPYF
-,TRBV19,-,TRBJ2-2,TGTGCCAGTAAGCCCACGGGGAACACCGGGGAGCTGTTTTTT,CASKPTGNTGELFF
-,TRBV15,-,TRBJ1-5,TGTGCCACCAGCAGAGGCGCAGGGACCCTAGGCAATCAGCCCCAGCATTTT,CATSRGAGTLGNQPQHF
-,TRBV28,TRBD1,TRBJ1-1,TGTGCCAGCACGGGGACAGGGCGGTTGAACACTGAAGCTTTCTTT,CASTGTGRLNTEAFF
-,TRBV6-5,-,TRBJ2-3,TGTGCCAGCAGTATAGGGGTCGGTACGCAGTATTTT,CASSIGVGTQYF
-,TRBV7-2,-,TRBJ1-6,TGTGCCAGCAGCGCTACAGGGAGTAATTCACCCCTCCACTTT,CASSATGSNSPLHF
-,TRBV6-4,-,TRBJ2-3,TGTGCCAGCGCTAAAGGTAGCACAGATACGCAGTATTTT,CASAKGSTDTQYF
few,TRBV6-1,-,TRBJ2-7,TGTGCCAGCAGTGAACTGACCTCGTCCGAGCAGTACTTC,CASSELTSSEQYF
-,TRBV7-3,-,TRBJ2-1,TGTGCCAGCAGCCCCCCTGGAGCGGATGAGCAGTTCTTC,CASSPPGADEQFF
-,TRBV7-9,TRBD2,TRBJ2-3,TGTGCCAGCAGCTTACTTACTAGCGGTAGCACAGATACGCAGTATTTT,CASSLLTSGSTDTQYF
-,TRBV7-2,TRBD1,TRBJ1-4,TGTGCCAGCAGCTTTGCCGGGACAGGAGATGAAAAACTGTTTTTT,CASSFAGTGDEKLFF
-,TRBV2,-,TRBJ2-1,TGTGCCAGCAGTGGAGGGCCATACAATGAGCAGTTCTTC,CASSGGPYNEQFF
-,TRBV6-5,TRBD1,TRBJ2-7,TGTGCCAGCAGTAGTTCCCCGGGACAGGGGTACGAGCAGTACTTC,CASSSSPGQGYEQYF
-,TRBV6-6,TRBD1,TRBJ1-1,TGTGCCAGCAGCCGAGGGGGCGCGGACACTGAAGCTTTCTTT,CASSRGGADTEAFF
-,TRBV7-2,-,TRBJ1-1,TGTGCCAGCAGCTTACTCCACACGGTGAACACTGAAGCTTTCTTT,CASSLLHTVNTEAFF
-,TRBV19,-,TRBJ2-1,TGTGCCAGTAGTGTGCCGACTGTGAATGAGCAGTTCTTC,CASSVPTVNEQFF
-,TRBV15,-,TRBJ2-7,TGTGCCACCAGCAGCGACCCGATTAGCGTCTACGAGCAGTACTTC,CATSSDPISVYEQYF
-,TRBV29-1,TRBD1,TRBJ1-2,TGCAGCGCTAGGGGACAGAACTATGGCTACACCTTC,CSARGQNYGYTF
medium-sized,TRBV13,-,TRBJ1-1,TGTGCCAGCAGCCCCAGGACACCCATGAACACTGAAGCTTTCTTT,CASSPRTPMNTEAFF